This T cell receptor beta chain emerged from a study of T cells after yellow fever vaccination. This clonotype was observed many times. TCRdb passed the 5' RACE reads through MiXCR, listing each CDR3 protein once. The data show some 240,000 distinct CDR3 sequences, with around 5.3% seen just once and less than 3.5% held by the top ten. The CDR3 sequence is 14 residues long. The V and J ends lost 1 base and 0 bases respectively, with 5 bases between them. Germline V gene lookup returns CDR1 SEHNR and CDR2 FQNEAQ (reference sequence). The J gene is TRBJ2-3, the V gene TRBV7-9; D call uncertain. The specimen comprised CD4+ T cells sorted from PBMCs, sampled on the day of the yellow fever booster vaccination. The TCR was taken from a man aged 18 to 29 who received the YFV17D yellow fever vaccine. CDR3 amino acids: CASSLVGSTDTQYF. The CDR3 bases are TGTGCCAGCAGCTTAGTTGGGAGCACAGATACGCAGTATTTT.